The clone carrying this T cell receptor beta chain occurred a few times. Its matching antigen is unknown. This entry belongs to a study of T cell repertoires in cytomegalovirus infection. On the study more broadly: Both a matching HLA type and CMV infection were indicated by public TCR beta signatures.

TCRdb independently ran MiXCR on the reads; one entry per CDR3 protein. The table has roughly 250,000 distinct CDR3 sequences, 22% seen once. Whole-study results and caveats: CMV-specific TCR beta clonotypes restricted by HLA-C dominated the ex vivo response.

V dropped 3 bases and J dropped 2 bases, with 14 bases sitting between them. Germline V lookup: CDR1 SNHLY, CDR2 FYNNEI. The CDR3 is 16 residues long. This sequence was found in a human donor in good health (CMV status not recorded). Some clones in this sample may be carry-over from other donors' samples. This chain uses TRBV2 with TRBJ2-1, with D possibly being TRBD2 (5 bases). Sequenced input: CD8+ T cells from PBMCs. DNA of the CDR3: TGTGCCAGCAGTGACACGCTGAGCGGACCCTACAATGAGCAGTTCTTC. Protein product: CASSDTLSGPYNEQFF.